This T cell receptor (beta chain) was identified during a study of OX40 agonist ivuxolimab in advanced cancers. About the investigation overall: Ivuxolimab was an agonistic, fully human IgG2 monoclonal antibody directed against OX40 (CD134), a costimulatory receptor. Partial responses were achieved by three dose-escalation patients, of whom one had hepatocellular carcinoma and two had cutaneous melanoma. Patients were allowed to have had prior anti-PD-1, anti-PD-L1 or anti-CTLA-4 therapy, and more than 30% of the dose-escalation patients had previously received checkpoint inhibitors. Of the approximately 50 dose-escalation patients, hepatocellular carcinoma was present in approximately 20, melanoma in around 15, renal cell carcinoma in 9 and head and neck cancer in 9. Intravenous ivuxolimab was administered to patients every 2 weeks at six dose levels: 0.01, 0.1, 0.3, 1.5, 3 and 10 mg/kg. The paper covers the monotherapy dose-escalation part of the phase I ivuxolimab trial, which included N ≈ 50 patients. The purpose of peripheral TCRbeta sequencing was to test whether ivuxolimab changed TCR sequence diversity and led to clonal T-cell expansion. The dose-escalation cohort was 80% to 90% male with a mean age of 60 years, ranging from roughly 20 to 85.

Turning to this clone: It lacks a known antigen. The sample holds no much larger clone one base away, and base qualities are not on file.

Patients with autoimmune disease history or receiving systemic immunosuppression were excluded from the trial. Peripheral blood for TCR sequencing was collected from all dose cohorts at baseline, on cycle 4 day 1, and on cycle 7 day 1. Samples were obtained from an open-label, multicenter, first-in-human phase I dose-escalation trial of ivuxolimab. Adults with locally advanced or metastatic melanoma, renal cell carcinoma, hepatocellular carcinoma or head and neck squamous cell carcinoma were enrolled in the trial. Before TCR sequencing, CD4+ T cells and CD8+ T cells were sorted from peripheral blood as separate populations. For sequencing of the TCRbeta CDR3 region, genomic DNA was extracted from the sorted cells. The immunoSEQ Assay was used for sequencing of TCRbeta CDR3 regions. TCRdb retrieved this table from immuneACCESS and kept in-frame rearrangements only. Not all clones are present; in checked studies, unresolved V genes account for under half, and no reason is known for the remainder. The sample table contains around 57,000 clones; only one count was recorded for less than 85% of them. The ten largest clones represent under 0.65% of the sample.

Overall study results and their limits: The antigen specificity of the peripheral T cells that underwent clonal expansion was not determined. In the 0.1-3.0 mg/kg groups, partial responders were among the patients with the lowest normalized peripheral clonal expansion, particularly in CD8+ T cells. Low levels of normalized T-cell clonal expansion were also seen in some nonresponding patients. After ivuxolimab, expanded clones were on average more numerous among CD8+ T cells than among CD4+ T cells. At doses of 0.1 to 3.0 mg/kg, clonal expansion of both CD4+ and CD8+ T cells in blood was seen between baseline and week 6.

The CDR3 numbers 15 residues from cysteine through phenylalanine. CDR3 DNA only is kept here, 45 bases in frame from base 1. The germline V gene encodes CDR1 SEHNR and CDR2 FQNEAQ (reference sequence). Compared with germline, V lacks 4 bases and J lacks 2 bases; bases without a gene match: 4. This TCR was recovered from an adult with an advanced solid tumor such as melanoma, head and neck, liver or kidney cancer. Rearrangement joined TRBV7-9 to TRBJ1-3, with 8 junctional bases fitting TRBD1. The sample in question was CD4+ or CD8+ T cells sorted from blood, obtained in a trial of the OX40 agonist ivuxolimab. The nucleotides read TGTGCCAGCAGCTGGACAGGGAAAACTGGAAACACCATATATTTT. This encodes CASSWTGKTGNTIYF.